This T cell receptor beta chain originates from a study of Graves' ophthalmopathy and Graves' hyperthyroidism. The study, taken as a whole, reports: A classifier, a 13-signature model, separated ophthalmopathy from stable hyperthyroidism with 85% to 90% sensitivity and roughly 80% specificity.

Diagnostic conclusions were grounded in clinical symptoms, serum thyroxine, TRAb, thyroid ultrasound and orbital computed tomography. RNA transcripts yielded amplified TCR beta CDR3 regions. Investigators did first-round RT-PCR with HTBI primers, then second-round multiplex PCR. TCRdb fed the multiplex PCR reads into MiXCR, producing one record per CDR3 protein. The table includes hundreds of thousands of distinct CDR3 sequences, under 25% detected once. This clonotype has a count of ten or more. The antigen is not known. A much larger clone is a single base away; this may be a read error. Likely a read error: the CDR3 ends without its conserved phenylalanine or tryptophan. CDR3 length equals 13 residues. Trimming removed 3 bases at V and 2 bases at J, with 4 bases between.

Specimen: peripheral blood. This TCR derives from a woman aged 18-29 years with stable Graves' hyperthyroidism. The V gene is TRBV12-3 or TRBV12-4, the J gene TRBJ2-2; D not resolved. The CDR3: CASSFSNTGELFS. CDR3 nucleotides: TGTGCCAGCAGTTTTAGTAACACCGGGGAGCTGTTTTCT.